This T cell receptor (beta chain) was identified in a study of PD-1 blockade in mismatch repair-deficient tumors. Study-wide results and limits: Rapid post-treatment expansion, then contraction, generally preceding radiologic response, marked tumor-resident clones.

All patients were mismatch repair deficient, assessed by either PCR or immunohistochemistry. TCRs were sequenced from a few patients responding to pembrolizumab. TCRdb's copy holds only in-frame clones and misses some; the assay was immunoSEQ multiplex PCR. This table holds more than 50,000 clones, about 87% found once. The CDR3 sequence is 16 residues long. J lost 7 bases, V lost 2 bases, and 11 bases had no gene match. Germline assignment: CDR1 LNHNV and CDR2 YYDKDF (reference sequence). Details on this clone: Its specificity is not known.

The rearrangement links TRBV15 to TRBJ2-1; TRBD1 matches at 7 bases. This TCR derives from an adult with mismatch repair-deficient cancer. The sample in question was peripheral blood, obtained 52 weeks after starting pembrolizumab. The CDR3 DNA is TGTGCCACCAGCAGACGGACAGGCCCACTGCATAATGAGCAGTTCTTC. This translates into CATSRRTGPLHNEQFF.